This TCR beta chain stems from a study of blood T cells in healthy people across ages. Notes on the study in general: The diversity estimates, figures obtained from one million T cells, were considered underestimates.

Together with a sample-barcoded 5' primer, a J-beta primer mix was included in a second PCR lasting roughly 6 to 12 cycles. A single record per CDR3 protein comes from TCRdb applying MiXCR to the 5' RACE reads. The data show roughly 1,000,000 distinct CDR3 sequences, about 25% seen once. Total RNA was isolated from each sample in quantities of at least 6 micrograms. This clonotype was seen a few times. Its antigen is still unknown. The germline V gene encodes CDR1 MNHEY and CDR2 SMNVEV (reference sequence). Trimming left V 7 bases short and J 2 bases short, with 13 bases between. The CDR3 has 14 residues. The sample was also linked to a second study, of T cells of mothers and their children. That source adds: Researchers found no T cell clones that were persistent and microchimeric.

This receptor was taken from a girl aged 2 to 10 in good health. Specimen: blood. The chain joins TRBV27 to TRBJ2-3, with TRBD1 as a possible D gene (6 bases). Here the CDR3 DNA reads TGTGCCAGCAATTGGGGGCGCCCCACAGATACGCAGTATTTT. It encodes CASNWGRPTDTQYF.